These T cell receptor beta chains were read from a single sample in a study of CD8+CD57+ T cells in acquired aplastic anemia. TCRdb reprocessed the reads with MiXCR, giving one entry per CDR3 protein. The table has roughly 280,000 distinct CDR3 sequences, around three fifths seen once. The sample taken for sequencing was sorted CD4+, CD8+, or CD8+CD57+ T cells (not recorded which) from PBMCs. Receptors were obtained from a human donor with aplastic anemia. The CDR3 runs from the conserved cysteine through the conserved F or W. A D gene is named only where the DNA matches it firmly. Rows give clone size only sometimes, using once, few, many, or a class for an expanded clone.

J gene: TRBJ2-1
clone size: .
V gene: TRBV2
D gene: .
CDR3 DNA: TGTGCCAGCCGACTGGGGAGCTCCTACAATGAGCAGTTCTTC
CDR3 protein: CASRLGSSYNEQFF

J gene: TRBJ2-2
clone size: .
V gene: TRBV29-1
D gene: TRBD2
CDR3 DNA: TGCAGCGTGAGAAAAGGACTAGCTGGCGACACCGGGGAGCTGTTTTTT
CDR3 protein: CSVRKGLAGDTGELFF

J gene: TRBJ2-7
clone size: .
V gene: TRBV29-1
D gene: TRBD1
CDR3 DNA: TGCAGCGTCAGACAGGGGGCAGGGGAGCAGTACTTC
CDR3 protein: CSVRQGAGEQYF

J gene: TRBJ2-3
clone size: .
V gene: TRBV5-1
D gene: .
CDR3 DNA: TGCGCCAGCAGCAAAGGGGGGGTCTCGAGCACAGATACGCAGTATTTT
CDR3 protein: CASSKGGVSSTDTQYF

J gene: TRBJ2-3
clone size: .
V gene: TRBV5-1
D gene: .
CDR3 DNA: TGCGCCAGCAGCCTCCTAGTTAGCACAGATACGCAGTATTTT
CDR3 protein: CASSLLVSTDTQYF

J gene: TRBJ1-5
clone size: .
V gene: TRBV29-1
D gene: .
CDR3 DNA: TGCAGCGTTGAAGATCTAGCGGGAGGGCCCCCGGGAGATACGCAGCATTTT
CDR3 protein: CSVEDLAGGPPGDTQHF

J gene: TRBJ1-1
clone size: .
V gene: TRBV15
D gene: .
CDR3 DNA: TGTGCCACCAGCAGTACAGGGAACACTGAAGCTTTCTTT
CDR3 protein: CATSSTGNTEAFF

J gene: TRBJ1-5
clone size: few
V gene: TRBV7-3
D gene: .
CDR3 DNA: TGTGCCAGCAGCTTGGACGGTTACCCGAATCAGCCCCAGCATTTT
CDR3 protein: CASSLDGYPNQPQHF

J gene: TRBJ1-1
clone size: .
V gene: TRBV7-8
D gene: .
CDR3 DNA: TGTGCCAGCAGCTCGGCACTAGTATTC
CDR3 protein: CASSSALVF

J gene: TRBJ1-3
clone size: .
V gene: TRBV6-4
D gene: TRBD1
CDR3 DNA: TGTGCCAGCAGGGCGGGACAGGGGACCTACTATGGCTACACCATATATTTT
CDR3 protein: CASRAGQGTYYGYTIYF

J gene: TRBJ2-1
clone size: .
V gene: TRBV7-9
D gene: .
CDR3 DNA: TGTGCCAGCAGCAGGACAGTGTACAATGAGCAGTTCTTC
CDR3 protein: CASSRTVYNEQFF

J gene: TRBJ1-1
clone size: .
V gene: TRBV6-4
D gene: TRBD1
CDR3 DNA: TGTGCCAGCAGCCCAGGGACAGGGGGAGGGAACACTGAAGCTTTCTTT
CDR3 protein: CASSPGTGGGNTEAFF

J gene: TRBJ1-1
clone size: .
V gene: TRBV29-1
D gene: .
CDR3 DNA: TGCAGCGTTGAGGAGGGGATTGGGGTTGAAGCTTTCTTT
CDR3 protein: CSVEEGIGVEAFF

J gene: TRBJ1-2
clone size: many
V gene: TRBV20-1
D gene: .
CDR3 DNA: TGCAGTGCTAGCACCCTTTTCAGGGACCAGGGCTACACCTTC
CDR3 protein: CSASTLFRDQGYTF

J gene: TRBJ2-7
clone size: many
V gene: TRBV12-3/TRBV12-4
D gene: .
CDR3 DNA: TGTGCCAGCAGTCGTAGGGACGAGCAGTACTTC
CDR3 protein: CASSRRDEQYF

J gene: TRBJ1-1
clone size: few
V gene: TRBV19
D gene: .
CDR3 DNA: TGTGCCAGTAGTAGCAGGGTCCAGCCTGAAGCTTTCTTT
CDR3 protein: CASSSRVQPEAFF

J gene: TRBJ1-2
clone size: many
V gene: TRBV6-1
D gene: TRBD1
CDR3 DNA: TGTGCCACTTCCCACGGGACAGGGATATATCGCTATGGCTACACCTTC
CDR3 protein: CATSHGTGIYRYGYTF

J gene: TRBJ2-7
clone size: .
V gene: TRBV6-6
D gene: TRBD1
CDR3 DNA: TGTGCCAGCAGTTATTCCGGACAGGGGCCCTACGAGCAGTACTTC
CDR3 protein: CASSYSGQGPYEQYF

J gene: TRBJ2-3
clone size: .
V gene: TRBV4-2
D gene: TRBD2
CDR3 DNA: TGTGCCAGCAGCCTGGGGACTAGCGGGAGGGCCAGAGATACGCAGTATTTT
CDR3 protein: CASSLGTSGRARDTQYF

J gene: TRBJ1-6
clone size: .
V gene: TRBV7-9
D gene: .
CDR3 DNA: TGTGCCAGCAGCTTAGGGGAGGTTAATTCACCCCTCCACTTT
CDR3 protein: CASSLGEVNSPLHF

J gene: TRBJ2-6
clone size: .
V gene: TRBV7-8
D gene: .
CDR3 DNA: TGTGCCACCGGCGCCAGTGGGGCCAACGTCCTGACTTTC
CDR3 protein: CATGASGANVLTF

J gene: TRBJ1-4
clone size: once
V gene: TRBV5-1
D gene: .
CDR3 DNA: TGCGCCAGCAGCTTCCAGGGCGGACGAAATGAAAAACTGTTTTTT
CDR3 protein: CASSFQGGRNEKLFF

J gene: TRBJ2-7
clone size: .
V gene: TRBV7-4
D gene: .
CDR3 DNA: TGTGCCAGCAGTCGTCGGCGGGGCCTCTACGAGCAGTACTTC
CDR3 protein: CASSRRRGLYEQYF

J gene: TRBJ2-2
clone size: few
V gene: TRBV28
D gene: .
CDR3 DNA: TGTGCCAGCAGCCGATCCGGGAACACCGGGGAGCTGTTTTTT
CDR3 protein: CASSRSGNTGELFF

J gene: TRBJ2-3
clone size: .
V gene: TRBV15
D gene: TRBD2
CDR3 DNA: TGTGCCACCAGCAGAGTGCTCGGGACTAGCGGGGGGGCAGGGACAGGTACGCAGTATTTT
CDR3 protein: CATSRVLGTSGGAGTGTQYF

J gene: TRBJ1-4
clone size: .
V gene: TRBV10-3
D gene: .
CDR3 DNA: TGTGCCATCAAAGAAGGATTCAATGAAAAACTGTTTTTT
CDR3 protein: CAIKEGFNEKLFF

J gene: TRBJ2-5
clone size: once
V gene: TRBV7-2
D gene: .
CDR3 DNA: TGCGCCAGCAGCCAACTACAGGGTTTAGAGACCCAGTACTTC
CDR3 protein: CASSQLQGLETQYF

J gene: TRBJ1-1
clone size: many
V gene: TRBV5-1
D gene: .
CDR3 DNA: TGCGCCAGCAGCTATGCCGGGACTACCAACATGAACACTGAAGCTTTCTTT
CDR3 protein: CASSYAGTTNMNTEAFF

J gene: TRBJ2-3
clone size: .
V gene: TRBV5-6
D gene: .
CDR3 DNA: TGTGCCAGCAGCCGGGAGTCCGCAGATACGCAGTATTTT
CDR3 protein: CASSRESADTQYF

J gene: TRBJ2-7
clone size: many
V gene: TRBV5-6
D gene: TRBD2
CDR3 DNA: TGTGCCAGCAGCCCACTAGCGTTTCCCTACGAGCAGTACTTC
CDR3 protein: CASSPLAFPYEQYF

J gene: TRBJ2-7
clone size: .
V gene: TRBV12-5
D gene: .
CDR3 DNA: TGTGCTAGTGGTTCACCCCGGGCAAGCTCCTACGAGCAGTACTTC
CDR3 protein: CASGSPRASSYEQYF